What follows is one T cell receptor beta chain and its context. Its specificity is unknown. Every patient was affected by relapse after autologous stem cell transplantation, while exposure to brentuximab vedotin was not uniform. Classification of best responses gave complete response, partial response or progressive disease. Trimming removed 5 bases at V and 0 bases at J, with 8 bases between. Per the germline V gene, CDR1 is SQVTM and CDR2 is ANQGSEA. The CDR3 covers 12 residues. The data were produced by immunoSEQ multiplex PCR, yet TCRdb's version contains in-frame clones alone and is incomplete. The repertoire consists of more than 140,000 clones, with around 84% occurring once and the leading ten covering roughly 9.2%. This entry belongs to a study of PD-1 blockade in classical Hodgkin lymphoma. Study outcomes and limitations: Before treatment, complete responders showed about the same diversity as newly diagnosed patients. Compared with baseline, CD4+ but not CD8+ TCR diversity had risen significantly by C4D1. Patients with an early start, nivolumab under 1 year after ASCT, were excluded.

The receptor comes from a human donor with classical Hodgkin lymphoma. The chain couples TRBV29-1 to TRBJ2-7, with D possibly matching TRBD1 (5 bases). The sample in question was peripheral blood mononuclear cells (PBMCs), obtained before the second cycle of nivolumab. Here the CDR3 DNA reads TGCAGCGTTAGACAGCCCTCCTACGAGCAGTACTTC. It yields the protein CSVRQPSYEQYF.